A selection of T cell receptor beta chains follows, all from one sample in a study of blood T cell repertoires in COVID-19. Profiling relied on immunoSEQ multiplex PCR, and the TCRdb table lists in-frame clones only, not all of them. In the table there are around 160,000 clones, 85% to 90% of which are singletons. Sample: peripheral blood. These receptors originate from a man aged 18 to 30 with COVID-19, enrolled during active disease. Each CDR3 is given with its conserved first and last residue. A D gene is named only where the DNA matches it firmly. Only part of the rows carry a size: once, few, many, or a class if the clone is expanded.

clone size | D gene | J gene | V gene | CDR3 DNA | CDR3 protein
once | TRBD1 | TRBJ1-1 | TRBV24-1 | TGTGCCACCAGTGACGGGGGGACAGGGGGGACTGAAGCTTTCTTT | CATSDGGTGGTEAFF
- | TRBD2 | TRBJ2-7 | TRBV7-3 | TGTGCCAGCAGCATGCTAGCGGCCCAAAGTGATGAGCAGTACTTC | CASSMLAAQSDEQYF
- | TRBD1 | TRBJ1-2 | TRBV28 | TGTGCCAGCAGTTTCGGACAGGGTGGTGGCTACACCTTC | CASSFGQGGGYTF
- | TRBD1 | TRBJ1-3 | TRBV12-3/TRBV12-4 | TGTGCCCTAGGGGGCGCCTCTGGAAACACCATATATTTT | CALGGASGNTIYF
- | - | TRBJ2-5 | TRBV9 | TGTGCCAGCAGCACACAGGACATAGGGTTTCAAGAGACCCAGTACTTC | CASSTQDIGFQETQYF
- | TRBD2 | TRBJ2-1 | TRBV3-1/TRBV3-2 | TGTGCCAGCAGCATCGGGACTAGCGGGAGGGCGAGGGCGGGTGAGCAGTTCTTC | CASSIGTSGRARAGEQFF
once | - | TRBJ1-4 | TRBV6-5 | TGTGCCAGCAGTTACCGATACGCGAATGAAAAACTGCTTTTT | CASSYRYANEKLLF
once | TRBD2 | TRBJ2-1 | TRBV5-6 | TGTGCCAGCAGCCGAACGGGACTAGCGTGGATGAGTGAGCAGTTCTTC | CASSRTGLAWMSEQFF
- | TRBD1 | TRBJ2-4 | TRBV9 | TGTGCCAGCAGCACGGGGACAGGGGGAACCAAAAACCTTCAGTACTTC | CASSTGTGGTKNLQYF
- | TRBD2 | TRBJ2-3 | TRBV9 | TGTGCCAGCAGCGTAGAATGGGCTAGCGGGAGTGTGGCAGATACGCAGTATTTT | CASSVEWASGSVADTQYF
- | TRBD2 | TRBJ2-1 | TRBV6-2/TRBV6-3 | TGTGCCAGCAGTTACTCGGTTCGACTAGCGGGAGGACCAGGGAATGAGCAGTTCTTC | CASSYSVRLAGGPGNEQFF
- | - | TRBJ1-5 | TRBV5-1 | TGCGCCAGCAGTCCTGACATAGGCAATCAGCCCCAGCATTTT | CASSPDIGNQPQHF
- | - | TRBJ2-7 | TRBV5-6 | TGTGCCAGCAGCCCTATGTCCAGAGCACAGTACGAGCAGTACTTC | CASSPMSRAQYEQYF
- | - | TRBJ2-1 | TRBV5-1 | TGCGCCAGCAGCCGCGGCGGGGACTCTAATGAGCAGTTCTTC | CASSRGGDSNEQFF
- | TRBD2 | TRBJ2-7 | TRBV3-1/TRBV3-2 | TGTGCCAGCAGCCCCCCGGCGCGGGCACTAGCGGGCTGGTCCTACGAGCAGTACTTC | CASSPPARALAGWSYEQYF
- | TRBD2 | TRBJ2-1 | TRBV6-5 | TGTGCCAGCAGTTTGCTAGCGGGTAGGAATGAGCAGTTCTTC | CASSLLAGRNEQFF
- | - | TRBJ1-2 | TRBV25-1 | TGTGCCAGCAGGGAACAGAACTATGGCTACACCTTC | CASREQNYGYTF
- | - | TRBJ2-1 | TRBV11-3 | TGTGCCAGCAGCATAGGGCGACGGGGTGAGCAGTTCTTC | CASSIGRRGEQFF
- | - | TRBJ1-4 | TRBV2 | TGTGCCAGCAGCGAAGGGGGAGATTATGAAAAACTGCTTTTT | CASSEGGDYEKLLF